This TCR beta chain derives from a study of T cells in Graves' hyperthyroidism and ophthalmopathy. This clonotype was seen repeatedly, ten times or more. Its antigen is not identified. Using RNA transcripts as the source, TCR beta CDR3 regions were amplified. A first-round RT-PCR of the TCR CDR3 used the HTBI primer set. TCRdb ran MiXCR on the multiplex PCR reads and lists one entry per CDR3 protein. The sample holds about 700,000 distinct CDR3 sequences, approximately 14% seen once. Study-level findings and limits: Ophthalmopathy, which appeared later, was predicted by the model a median roughly 6.6 months before onset.

Orbital computed tomography and thyroid ultrasound, together with serum TRAb and thyroxine and clinical symptoms, were used for diagnoses. V was cut by 3 bases and J by 0 bases, with 17 bases left in between. The CDR3 length is 18 residues. The sequence was obtained from a woman under 30 with Graves' hyperthyroidism. V gene TRBV12-3 or TRBV12-4 combines with J gene TRBJ1-4; D might be TRBD1 (6 bases). Sequences were obtained from blood. CDR3 DNA: TGTGCCAGCAGTTTGGTTACGGGACAAATTGCAACTAATGAAAAACTGTTTTTT. Its translation is CASSLVTGQIATNEKLFF.